This is a list of T cell receptor beta chains from one sample in a study of CD8 T cells in ankylosing spondylitis. MiXCR, run by TCRdb on the 5' RACE reads, gives a single entry per CDR3 protein. The sample holds tens of thousands of distinct CDR3 sequences, approximately 3.6% seen once. The sequencing sample was made of blood, either unsorted or a sorted T cell fraction (not recorded which). These receptors were taken from a female donor with ankylosing spondylitis or in good health (not recorded which). CDR3s include the opening cysteine and the closing phenylalanine or tryptophan. The D gene is left open where the match is weak. Where a row states a size, it is once, few, many or the class of an expanded clone; other rows omit it.

TRBJ2-3 TRBV9 many TRBD2 TGTGCCAGCAGCGTCGCCCAGGAGCGGGGGTGGTTGACAGATACGCAGTATTTT CASSVAQERGWLTDTQYF
TRBJ2-2 TRBV9 many TRBD1 TGTGCCAGCAGCGTAGCCCCGAGACAGGGCGTCGGGGAGCTGTTTTTT CASSVAPRQGVGELFF
TRBJ2-2 TRBV9 . TRBD2 TGTGCCAGCAGCTCCGGACTAGCGGGGTCCACCGGGGAGCTGTTTTTT CASSSGLAGSTGELFF
TRBJ1-5 TRBV9 many . TGTGCCAGCAGCGTAGAACCGGGGCAGCCCCAGCATTTT CASSVEPGQPQHF
TRBJ1-1 TRBV9 many TRBD1 TGTGCCAGCAGCGAGGGACAGGGAATAGCTTTCTTT CASSEGQGIAFF
TRBJ1-2 TRBV9 many TRBD1 TGTGCCAGCAGCTCAGGGACAGGTTTCATCTATGGCTACACCTTC CASSSGTGFIYGYTF
TRBJ2-5 TRBV9 many TRBD2 TGTGCCAGCAGCGTAGTTAGCGGGGTTCAAGAGACCCAGTACTTC CASSVVSGVQETQYF
TRBJ2-3 TRBV9 many . TGTGCCAGCAGCGCCTATGTGGATACGCAGTATTTT CASSAYVDTQYF
TRBJ2-5 TRBV9 many . TGTGCCAGCAGCGTAGGGTACAGGGAAGAGACCCAGTACTTC CASSVGYREETQYF
TRBJ1-4 TRBV9 few . TGTGCCAGCAGCAGAGGGGGGTCGGCTAATGAAAAACTGTTTTTT CASSRGGSANEKLFF
TRBJ1-1 TRBV9 many . TGTGCCAGCAGCTTCAGATGGGGATCTGAAGCTTTCTTT CASSFRWGSEAFF
TRBJ2-2 TRBV9 . TRBD1 TGTGCCAGCAGCGCCACCGGGACAGGGGGGACCGGGGAGCTGTTTTTT CASSATGTGGTGELFF
TRBJ1-5 TRBV9 many TRBD1 TGTGCCAGCAGCGCAACGCAGGGGGATCAGCCCCAGCATTTT CASSATQGDQPQHF
TRBJ2-2 TRBV9 . TRBD2 TGTGCCAGCAGCGTGGGTAGCGGGGCCACGGGCACCGGGGAGCTGTTTTTT CASSVGSGATGTGELFF
TRBJ2-3 TRBV9 . . TGTGCCAGCAGCGTAGTGAGTAGCCTACGCACAGATACGCAGTATTTT CASSVVSSLRTDTQYF
TRBJ2-3 TRBV9 many TRBD2 TGTGCCAGCAGTCAAGGTGGACTAGCGGGCCCCTCCACAGATACGCAGTATTTT CASSQGGLAGPSTDTQYF
TRBJ2-5 TRBV9 many . TGTGCCAGCAGCGTCTCGGGGTTAGCGGAGACCCAGTACTTC CASSVSGLAETQYF
TRBJ2-7 TRBV9 few . TGTGCCAGCAGCGTCAGACCGGGAGTCCCCTACGAGCAGTACTTC CASSVRPGVPYEQYF
TRBJ2-7 TRBV9 many TRBD1 TGTGCCAGCAGCGTAGGGGGACAGGCCTTCGCGGAGCAGTACTTC CASSVGGQAFAEQYF
TRBJ1-4 TRBV9 many . TGTGCCAGCAGCCCAGCGGGGAAAACTAATGAAAAACTGTTTTTT CASSPAGKTNEKLFF
TRBJ2-7 TRBV9 many TRBD1 TGTGCCAGCAGCGTAGACGGACAGGGGGCCCTCGAGCAGTACTTC CASSVDGQGALEQYF
TRBJ2-2 TRBV9 many . TGTGCCAGCACCCCTGACGCTAGCCGAAACGGGGAGCTGTTTTTT CASTPDASRNGELFF
TRBJ1-4 TRBV7-9 many . TGTGCCAGCCGGACCCCTGGACAGTTTAATGAAAAACTGTTTTTT CASRTPGQFNEKLFF
TRBJ2-1 TRBV9 many . TGTGCCAGCAGCGTAGTTGGGTTGGCGGGGTATGAGCAGTTCTTC CASSVVGLAGYEQFF
TRBJ2-2 TRBV9 many . TGTGCCAGCAGCGCACGGGTCGGCGGGGAGCTGTTTTTT CASSARVGGELFF
TRBJ1-1 TRBV9 medium-sized . TGTGCCAGCAGCGTAGGTGGGTTTTCTGAAGCTTTCTTT CASSVGGFSEAFF
TRBJ2-3 TRBV9 many TRBD2 TGTGCCAGCAGCACCCAGCGGGGTACAGATACGCAGTATTTT CASSTQRGTDTQYF
TRBJ1-1 TRBV9 many . TGTGCCAGCAGCCCCCGGGACATTAGGAACACTGAAGCTTTCTTT CASSPRDIRNTEAFF
TRBJ1-5 TRBV9 many . TGTGCCAGCAGCGTTCTACCCGGGGATCAGCCCCAGCATTTT CASSVLPGDQPQHF
TRBJ2-1 TRBV9 many . TGTGCCAGCAGCGTAGACAATGAGCAGTTCTTC CASSVDNEQFF
TRBJ2-7 TRBV9 many . TGTGCCAGCAGCTCAGGGACGCTTGGGGAGCAGTACTTC CASSSGTLGEQYF
TRBJ2-6 TRBV9 many . TGTGCCAGCAGCGAACGCGCAGGATTGTATGGGGCCAACGTCCTGACTTTC CASSERAGLYGANVLTF
TRBJ2-3 TRBV9 many . TGTGCCAGCAGTCACCTGGGGGTAAATCTAGATACGCAGTATTTT CASSHLGVNLDTQYF
TRBJ1-1 TRBV9 many . TGTGCCAGCAGCGTAGGGCACAATCTGAGGGGCGCGTACGACACTGAAGCTTTCTTT CASSVGHNLRGAYDTEAFF
TRBJ1-1 TRBV9 many . TGTGCCAGCAGCGTAGCGGGACTGTCGGGGGTCACTGAAGCTTTCTTT CASSVAGLSGVTEAFF
TRBJ2-3 TRBV9 many . TGTGCCAGCAGCGTAGAGCAGGCGAGCACAGATACGCAGTATTTT CASSVEQASTDTQYF
TRBJ2-1 TRBV9 many TRBD2 TGTGCCAGCAGCGGCTTTAGCGGGGGGGCCCATGAGCAGTTCTTC CASSGFSGGAHEQFF
TRBJ1-1 TRBV9 many . TGTGCCAGCAGCGTAGGGGGGGCGGCTGAAGCTTTCTTT CASSVGGAAEAFF
TRBJ2-7 TRBV9 many TRBD2 TGTGCCAGCAGCGGGGGACTAGCGCACTCCTACGAGCAGTACTTC CASSGGLAHSYEQYF
TRBJ2-1 TRBV9 many TRBD2 TGTGCCAGCAGGGGCCTAGCGGGGGGGCCGGGTGAGCAGTTCTTC CASRGLAGGPGEQFF
TRBJ2-2 TRBV9 many TRBD1 TGTGCCAGCAGCCGGGGGACAGGGTTACCCGGGGAGCTGTTTTTT CASSRGTGLPGELFF
TRBJ1-4 TRBV9 medium-sized . TGTGCCAGCAGCCCCAGCCCGGGCCAACGGGAAAAACTGTTTTTT CASSPSPGQREKLFF
TRBJ2-5 TRBV9 many TRBD1 TGTGCCAGCAGCGCGCGGACAGGGCCAGCGGAGACCCAGTACTTC CASSARTGPAETQYF
TRBJ2-7 TRBV9 many TRBD1 TGTGCCAGCAGCGAAACCGGGACAGGGCGCGAGCAGTACTTC CASSETGTGREQYF
TRBJ2-6 TRBV21-1 . . TGTGCCAGCAGCCCTCGGTGCTCTGGGGCCAACGTCCTGACTTTC CASSPRCSGANVLTF
TRBJ1-2 TRBV9 many TRBD1 TGTGCCAGCAGCTCTCGGACAGGAAACTATGGCTACACCTTC CASSSRTGNYGYTF
TRBJ1-4 TRBV9 many . TGTGCCAGCAGCTCCGACCCCGCAGGGAATGAAAAACTGTTTTTT CASSSDPAGNEKLFF
TRBJ1-2 TRBV9 many TRBD1 TGTGCCAGCAGCCTCGGGACAGATTATGGCTACACCTTC CASSLGTDYGYTF
TRBJ2-1 TRBV9 many TRBD1 TGTGCCAGCAGCAGGGGGCAGCACAATGAGCAGTTCTTC CASSRGQHNEQFF
TRBJ2-7 TRBV9 many . TGTGCCAGCAGCGTAGATGGTGCGTCACCCCCCTACGAGCAGTACTTC CASSVDGASPPYEQYF
TRBJ2-1 TRBV9 many TRBD2 TGTGCCAGCAGCGTAAGCCAGGGAGGGAATGAGCAGTTCTTC CASSVSQGGNEQFF
TRBJ2-3 TRBV9 many TRBD1 TGTGCCAGCAGCGTAATAACAGGGGGGACAGATACGCAGTATTTT CASSVITGGTDTQYF
TRBJ1-3 TRBV9 many . TGTGCCAGCAGCGCATTGGACAGCTACTCTGGAAACACCATATATTTT CASSALDSYSGNTIYF
TRBJ2-5 TRBV9 many TRBD1 TGTGCCAGCAGCACCCGAGGACAGGGACCTCAAGAGACCCAGTACTTC CASSTRGQGPQETQYF
TRBJ2-1 TRBV9 many TRBD2 TGTGCCAGCAGCGTACTAGCGGGGGGGCCGGGCTCCTACAATGAGCAGTTCTTC CASSVLAGGPGSYNEQFF